These T cell receptor beta chains were read from a single sample in a study of shared clonotypes between healthy human individuals. TCRdb's table, derived via immunoSEQ multiplex PCR, lists solely in-frame clones and lacks some. This table holds about half a million clones, roughly four fifths found once. Sequenced sample: PBMCs. These receptors were collected from a middle-aged woman in good health. Some clones in this sample may be carry-over from other donors' samples. The CDR3 runs from the conserved cysteine through the conserved F or W. D genes are given only for firm matches. For some rows the clone size is stated as once, few or many, or as a class when expanded; others skip it.

cdr3_nt cdr3_aa clone_size d_call j_call v_call
TGTGCCAGCAGTGTCGCAGGGCAACAGCCCCAGCATTTT CASSVAGQQPQHF - - TRBJ1-5 TRBV27
TGCGCCACCGTCCGGGACAGACTAGAGACCCAGTACTTC CATVRDRLETQYF many TRBD1 TRBJ2-5 TRBV10-2
TGCAGCGTTGAAGTTAGCGGGACCTACGAGCAGTACTTC CSVEVSGTYEQYF many TRBD2 TRBJ2-7 TRBV29-1
TGCAGTGCTGTGATGGGCTACACCTTC CSAVMGYTF - - TRBJ1-2 TRBV20-1
TGTGCCAGCAGCTTACTAGCGACCTACGAGCAGTACTTC CASSLLATYEQYF - - TRBJ2-7 TRBV7-8
TGTGCCAGCAGCGACCCGAGGGGGGCCGGAAACACCATATATTTT CASSDPRGAGNTIYF - - TRBJ1-3 TRBV5-6
TGTGCCAGTAGCCCATTTAGGGGCGGGAGATGGAAACTGTTTTTT CASSPFRGGRWKLFF few - TRBJ1-4 TRBV19
TGTGCCAGCAGCTTGGGGACAGGGGACACAGATACGCAGTATTTT CASSLGTGDTDTQYF - TRBD1 TRBJ2-3 TRBV5-6
TGCGCCAGCAGCCATCCTAGCGGGACCACAGATACGCAGTATTTT CASSHPSGTTDTQYF - TRBD2 TRBJ2-3 TRBV4-1
TGTGCCAGCAGTTTGGGACTAGCGGGAGGCAGCTCCTACAATGAGCAGTTCTTC CASSLGLAGGSSYNEQFF - TRBD2 TRBJ2-1 TRBV27
TGTGCCAGCTCACTAGACAGGCTTAATGAAAAACTGTTTTTT CASSLDRLNEKLFF once - TRBJ1-4 TRBV18
TGTGCCAGCAGTTTGAGGGGCGGGGGCACTGAAGCTTTCTTT CASSLRGGGTEAFF - - TRBJ1-1 TRBV27
TGTGCCAGCAGCTTGGACAGGGCTAATGAGCAGTTCTTC CASSLDRANEQFF - - TRBJ2-1 TRBV5-4
TGTGCCATCAGCAGGGGGCTTGGCTATGGCTACACCTTC CAISRGLGYGYTF - TRBD1 TRBJ1-2 TRBV10-3
TGTGCCAGCAGTTTAATTATTGTGAGGACAGGACTCACCGGGGAGCTGTTTTTT CASSLIIVRTGLTGELFF - TRBD1 TRBJ2-2 TRBV28
TGTGCCAGCAGATCGATCCGGGACTCCCGGGCAAACATTCAGTACTTC CASRSIRDSRANIQYF - - TRBJ2-4 TRBV11-2
TGTGCCAGTAGGCCGCGACTAGCGGGGCTTTTCCAAGAGACCCAGTACTTC CASRPRLAGLFQETQYF - TRBD2 TRBJ2-5 TRBV27
TGTGCCACCAGCAGAGATCGAGCGGACACAGATACGCAGTATTTT CATSRDRADTDTQYF - - TRBJ2-3 TRBV15
TGTGCCAGCTCACCCTTAGCGGGGTCCGCCTACAATGAGCAGTTCTTC CASSPLAGSAYNEQFF - TRBD2 TRBJ2-1 TRBV18
TGTGCCAGCAGTACCATTCTAGCGAAATCCTACAATGAGCAGTTCTTC CASSTILAKSYNEQFF - - TRBJ2-1 TRBV27
TGTGCCTGGAGTCCCGGACAGGCGGAGGCTGAAGCTTTCTTT CAWSPGQAEAEAFF few TRBD1 TRBJ1-1 TRBV30
TGTGCCAGCAGCTTAGACAGCGGGAGTGGATATACGCAGTATTTT CASSLDSGSGYTQYF - TRBD2 TRBJ2-3 TRBV7-8
TGTGCCAGCAGTTCCATTTATAACACTGAAGCTTTCTTT CASSSIYNTEAFF - - TRBJ1-1 TRBV6-5
TGTGCCAGCAGTTACGGAACTATCGTCGGTGAGCAGTTCTTC CASSYGTIVGEQFF few - TRBJ2-1 TRBV6-6
TGTGCCACCAGCAGAGATCCCGGGCAAGAGACCCAGTACTTC CATSRDPGQETQYF many - TRBJ2-5 TRBV15
TGTGCCAGCAGCTTAGACGGAGCTAACTATGGCTACACCTTC CASSLDGANYGYTF - - TRBJ1-2 TRBV7-9
TGTGCCAGCGGGCCCCGCTACGAGCAGTACTTC CASGPRYEQYF once - TRBJ2-7 TRBV28
TGTGCCAGCAGTACCGACAGCGTTCTTGGGCAGTACTTC CASSTDSVLGQYF few - TRBJ2-7 TRBV2
TGTGCCAGCAGCCAGGGACAGGGAAGTGCCTACGAGCAGTACTTC CASSQGQGSAYEQYF - TRBD1 TRBJ2-7 TRBV11-2
TGCGCCAGCAGCCAAGGGACGACGACTGAGACCCAGTACTTC CASSQGTTTETQYF - - TRBJ2-5 TRBV4-1
TGTGCCAGCAGCTTGGCAGGGACAGGGGGCTATGGCTACACCTTC CASSLAGTGGYGYTF - TRBD1 TRBJ1-2 TRBV5-4
TGTGCCAGCTCCTTGCACGTCACAGATACGCAGTATTTT CASSLHVTDTQYF - - TRBJ2-3 TRBV18
TGTGCCAGCAGCAAAGACCTGGGAGGCTACACCTTC CASSKDLGGYTF - - TRBJ1-2 TRBV21-1
TGTGCCAGCAGCTCCCGGGACAGCATGAACACTGAAGCTTTCTTT CASSSRDSMNTEAFF - TRBD1 TRBJ1-1 TRBV7-8
TGTGCCAGCAGCTTGGCCCCGACAGGGGGCCTTTTAAGCTCCTACGAGCAGTACTTC CASSLAPTGGLLSSYEQYF few TRBD1 TRBJ2-7 TRBV5-4
TGTGCCAGCAGCTACGGACAGGGGGAGTACAATGAGCAGTTCTTC CASSYGQGEYNEQFF - TRBD1 TRBJ2-1 TRBV6-1
TGCACCAGCAGCCAAGATCAGGGGCGGGAGGGCCAAAGCTCCTACAATGAGCAGTTCTTC CTSSQDQGREGQSSYNEQFF - - TRBJ2-1 TRBV1
TGTGCCAGCAGCTTAGTAGGGTCGGGACAGGACTTGAATCAGCCCCAGCATTTT CASSLVGSGQDLNQPQHF - TRBD1 TRBJ1-5 TRBV7-9
TGTGCCAGCGGCTCTAGCTCGCAGTTCTTC CASGSSSQFF - - TRBJ2-1 TRBV7-9
TGTGCCAGCAGTCCGGGACAGGGGTACGAGCAGTACTTC CASSPGQGYEQYF - TRBD1 TRBJ2-7 TRBV28